A selection of T cell receptor beta chains follows, all from one sample in a study of blood T cell repertoires in COVID-19. Sequencing used immunoSEQ multiplex PCR; TCRdb keeps in-frame clones, though not all of them. This sample has roughly 250,000 clones; about 80% occur once, and the top ten carry around 14%. Material: peripheral blood. Receptor source: a person aged 70 to 80 with COVID-19, enrolled during active disease. The CDR3 runs from the conserved cysteine through the conserved F or W. Rows may omit the clone size; those that give it use once, few, many or a size class.

v_call	clone_size	cdr3_aa
TRBV6-1	-	CASSARTGGIAGNTIYF
TRBV5-1	once	CASSSRTGSTDTQYF
TRBV6-2/TRBV6-3	-	CASSSGTSEQYF
TRBV27	-	CASRGTGKNTEAFF
TRBV28	few	CAITGSLNEKLFF
TRBV7-2	-	CASSFGRLLSTDTQYF
TRBV5-1	-	CASSLYWGGTWGYTF
TRBV2	-	CASSSRHTDTDTQYF
TRBV7-3	-	CASAIAGGSTDTQYF
TRBV9	-	CASSATDSFSPLHF
TRBV2	-	CASEGGGAAEQYF
TRBV19	-	CASRLTGVTGELFF
TRBV20-1	-	CSASDGQSNTGELFF
TRBV15	-	CATSRSTGATDTQYF
TRBV5-4	-	CASSYTPRGALDTEAFF
TRBV27	-	CASSLSLVAGAYEQYF
TRBV6-5	-	CASSSFSTGESYEQYF
TRBV27	once	CASSQTGGLSNQPQHF
TRBV7-2	-	CASSSPTGVFYEQYF
TRBV21-1	-	CAPGGSRRDRYTF
TRBV18	-	CASSRFSTSGGPNVGELFF
TRBV5-1	-	CASSPYTGVLGFGGYTF
TRBV28	-	CASTLAGVYNEQFF
TRBV29-1	once	CSARDTSYNEQFF
TRBV11-2	-	CASSLDRQLNEQFF
TRBV7-3	-	CASSLGRLSYEQYF
TRBV5-5	-	CASSFVAGGSGELFF
TRBV7-2	-	CASSFDRGRIQYF
TRBV4-1	-	CASSQDPLAEFNEQFF
TRBV2	-	CASSEDRGQYNEQFF
TRBV4-3	-	CASSQARGYYEQYF
TRBV2	-	CASSGQGAGTEAFF
TRBV27	-	CASSLGRLGPGTDTQYF